The 10 T cell receptor beta chains in this list originate from one sample, sequenced in a study of blood T cell repertoires in COVID-19. Method: immunoSEQ multiplex PCR; TCRdb's copy keeps in-frame clones and lacks some. Of roughly 230,000 clones in the sample, around 83% were seen once. Material: peripheral blood. The source of these receptors is a woman aged 45-65 years with acute or convalescent COVID-19.

The chain uses TRBV7-2 and TRBJ1-2, with a weak D call TRBD1 (5 bases). Germline V gene data show CDR1 as SGHTA and CDR2 as FQGNSA. Trimming took 4 bases from V and 5 from J, leaving 11 bases between them. The CDR3 has 13 residues. The CDR3 protein is CASSSRQLYGYTF. The CDR3 DNA is TGTGCCAGCAGCTCCCGACAGCTTTATGGCTACACCTTC.

This clone was seen a single time. The rearrangement links TRBV2 to TRBJ1-5, with 8 nucleotides matching TRBD1. The V gene end was trimmed by 6 bases and the J gene end by 6 bases; junction bases not matched to a gene: 10. This CDR3 comprises 15 residues. Per the germline V gene, CDR1 is SNHLY and CDR2 is FYNNEI. This CDR3 reads CASSPQGQDVQPQHF. In nucleotides, the CDR3 is TGTGCCAGCAGCCCCCAGGGACAGGACGTTCAGCCCCAGCATTTT.

The chain carries TRBV5-6 and TRBJ1-4; D may be TRBD1 (6 bases). The V end lost 4 bases, the J end lost 8 bases, and 15 bases lay between the germline ends. The CDR3 runs 14 residues. CDR1 is SGHDT, CDR2 YYEEEE, per germline. The CDR3 loop is CASSPQGRGEKLFF. The CDR3, as DNA: TGTGCCAGCAGCCCCCAGGGGCGCGGAGAAAAACTGTTTTTT.

The gene calls are TRBV11-3 and TRBJ2-5; D might be TRBD1 (5 bases). This CDR3 is built from 13 residues. Germline V lookup: CDR1 SGHNT, CDR2 YENEEA. The V and J ends lost 5 bases and 5 bases respectively, with 12 bases between them. The CDR3 DNA reads TGTGCCAGCAGCCCAGGGTTACGGGAGACCCAGTACTTC. Translating it yields CASSPGLRETQYF.

CDR3 DNA sequence: TGTGCCAGCAGTTACTCCATTAGTAGGGGAGAGCAGTACTTC. Translation gives CASSYSISRGEQYF. The chain links TRBV6-5 to TRBJ2-7; TRBD1 might be the D (5 bases). The CDR3 contains 14 residues. Germline CDR1 MNHEY, CDR2 SVGAGI. Trimming stripped 0 bases from V and 7 bases from J, with 13 bases between.

In regard to this clone: The junction does not match germline at one end; this may be a read error. The V call is TRBV10-3, the J call TRBJ1-5; the D gene is possibly TRBD1 (6 bases). CDR1 ENHRY and CDR2 SYGVKD come from the germline V gene. This CDR3 is 16 amino acids long. The CDR3 protein is CAISETLTGSNPPQHF. The CDR3 coding sequence is TGTGCCATCAGTGAGACATTGACAGGCAGCAATCCGCCCCAGCATTTT.

CDR3 protein: CATQVAEERTQYF. The CDR3 DNA reads TGTGCCACACAAGTAGCGGAAGAGAGGACCCAGTACTTC. The chain joins TRBV2 to TRBJ2-5, with TRBD2 as a possible D gene (6 bases). This CDR3 contains 13 residues. V gave up 10 bases and J gave up 7 bases, with 19 bases separating them. Germline CDR1 and CDR2: SNHLY and FYNNEI.

The sample holds one count of this clone. The rearrangement links TRBV30 to TRBJ1-3; D ambiguous. The CDR3 extends over 17 amino acids. Germline CDR1 reads GTSNPN; CDR2 reads SVGIG (reference sequence). The germline V and J ends were trimmed by 0 bases and 0 bases, with 15 bases remaining between them. CDR3 region: CAWSVRRGKVSGNTIYF. The CDR3 DNA follows: TGTGCCTGGAGTGTACGACGGGGAAAGGTCTCTGGAAACACCATATATTTT.

The chain employs TRBV19 and TRBJ2-7, with 12 bases lining up with TRBD2. The CDR3 extends over 18 amino acids. The J segment lost 2 bases and the V segment lost 5 bases, leaving 13 bases of the junction unmatched. CDR1 and CDR2 from the germline V gene are LNHDA and SQIVND (reference sequence). The DNA for the CDR3 is TGTGCCAGTAGTCCGCCCCACAGACTAGCGGGGGCTCCCTACGAGCAGTACTTC. Amino acid sequence: CASSPPHRLAGAPYEQYF. The full variable domain, with the rest looked up from reference TRBV19 and TRBJ2-7, is DGGITQSPKYLFRKEGQNVTLSCEQNLNHDAMYWYRQDPGQGLRLIYYSQIVNDFQKGDIAEGYSVSREKKESFPLTVTSAQKNPTAFYLCASSPPHRLAGAPYEQYFGPGTRLTVT.

This clone was recorded once. The chain joins TRBV19 to TRBJ1-2; tentative D call: TRBD1 (5 bases). The CDR3 length is 13 residues. V was clipped by 3 bases and J by 7 bases, with 12 bases between them. The germline V gene encodes CDR1 LNHDA and CDR2 SQIVND (reference sequence). The DNA of the CDR3 is TGTGCCAGTAGTATCGGGCAGGGCGGTGGCTACACCTTC. Protein product: CASSIGQGGGYTF.